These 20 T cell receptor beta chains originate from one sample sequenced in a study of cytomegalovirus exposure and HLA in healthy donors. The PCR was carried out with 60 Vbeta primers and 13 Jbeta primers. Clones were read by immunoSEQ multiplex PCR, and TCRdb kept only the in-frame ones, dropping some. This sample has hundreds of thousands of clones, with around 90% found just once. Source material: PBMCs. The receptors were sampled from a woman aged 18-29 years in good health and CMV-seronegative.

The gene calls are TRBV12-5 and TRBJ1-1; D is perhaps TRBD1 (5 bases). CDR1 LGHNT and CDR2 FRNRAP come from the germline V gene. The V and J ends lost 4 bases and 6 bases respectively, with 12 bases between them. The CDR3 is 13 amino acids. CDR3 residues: CASGWSRVSEAFF. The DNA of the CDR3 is TGTGCTAGTGGTTGGTCCAGGGTGTCTGAAGCTTTCTTT. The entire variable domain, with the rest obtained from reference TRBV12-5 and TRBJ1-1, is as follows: DARVTQTPRHKVTEMGQEVTMRCQPILGHNTVFWYRQTMMQGLELLAYFRNRAPLDDSGMPKDRFSAEMPDATLATLKIQPSEPRDSAVYFCASGWSRVSEAFFGQGTRLTVV.

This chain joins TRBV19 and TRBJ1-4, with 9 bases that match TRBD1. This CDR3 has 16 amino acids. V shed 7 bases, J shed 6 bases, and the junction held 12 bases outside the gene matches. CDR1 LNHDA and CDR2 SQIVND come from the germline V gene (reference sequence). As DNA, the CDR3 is TGTGCCAGTACCGTATTGGACAGGGGTTCGGATGAAAAACTGTTTTTT. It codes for CASTVLDRGSDEKLFF.

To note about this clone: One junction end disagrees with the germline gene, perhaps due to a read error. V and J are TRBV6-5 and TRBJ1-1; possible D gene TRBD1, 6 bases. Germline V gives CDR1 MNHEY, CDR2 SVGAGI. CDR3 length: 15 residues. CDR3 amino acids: CAGSYTGRGNTEAFF. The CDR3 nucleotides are TGTGCCGGCAGTTACACAGGGAGGGGAAACACTGAAGCTTTCTTT.

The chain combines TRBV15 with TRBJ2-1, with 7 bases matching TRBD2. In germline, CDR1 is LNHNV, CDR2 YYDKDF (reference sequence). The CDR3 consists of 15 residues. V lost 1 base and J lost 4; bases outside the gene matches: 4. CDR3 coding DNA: TGTGCCACCAGCAGAGCCAGGCGGGGGTACAATGAGCAGTTCTTC. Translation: CATSRARRGYNEQFF.

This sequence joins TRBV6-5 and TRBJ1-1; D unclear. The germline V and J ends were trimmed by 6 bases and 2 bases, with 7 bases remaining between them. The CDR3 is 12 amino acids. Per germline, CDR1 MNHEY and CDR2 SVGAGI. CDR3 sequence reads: CASRQSNTEAFF. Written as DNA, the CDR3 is TGTGCCAGCAGACAGTCTAACACTGAAGCTTTCTTT.

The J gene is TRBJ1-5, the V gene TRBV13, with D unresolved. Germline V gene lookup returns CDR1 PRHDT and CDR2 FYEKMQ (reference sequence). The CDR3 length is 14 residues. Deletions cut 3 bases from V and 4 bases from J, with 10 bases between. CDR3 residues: CASSFRGSNQPQHF. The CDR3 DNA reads TGTGCCAGCAGCTTTCGAGGTTCTAATCAGCCCCAGCATTTT.

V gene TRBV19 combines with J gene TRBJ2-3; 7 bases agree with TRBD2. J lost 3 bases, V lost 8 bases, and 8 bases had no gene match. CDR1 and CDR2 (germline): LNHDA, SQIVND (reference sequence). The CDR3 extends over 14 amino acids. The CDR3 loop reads CASSTWGGTDTQYF. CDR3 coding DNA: TGTGCCAGTTCGACCTGGGGAGGGACAGATACGCAGTATTTT. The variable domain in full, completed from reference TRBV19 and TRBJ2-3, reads DGGITQSPKYLFRKEGQNVTLSCEQNLNHDAMYWYRQDPGQGLRLIYYSQIVNDFQKGDIAEGYSVSREKKESFPLTVTSAQKNPTAFYLCASSTWGGTDTQYFGPGTRLTVL.

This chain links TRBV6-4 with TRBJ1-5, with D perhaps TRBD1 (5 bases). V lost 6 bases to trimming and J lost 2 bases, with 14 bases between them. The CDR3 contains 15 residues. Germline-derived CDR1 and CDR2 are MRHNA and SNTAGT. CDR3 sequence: CASSQDGGGNQPQHF. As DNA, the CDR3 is TGTGCCAGCAGCCAGGACGGAGGGGGCAATCAGCCCCAGCATTTT.

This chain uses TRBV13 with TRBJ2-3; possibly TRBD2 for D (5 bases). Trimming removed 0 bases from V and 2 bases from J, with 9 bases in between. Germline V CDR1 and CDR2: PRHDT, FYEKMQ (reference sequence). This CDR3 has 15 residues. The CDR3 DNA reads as TGTGCCAGCAGCTTAGGCGGGGTTGACACAGATACGCAGTATTTT. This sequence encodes CASSLGGVDTDTQYF.

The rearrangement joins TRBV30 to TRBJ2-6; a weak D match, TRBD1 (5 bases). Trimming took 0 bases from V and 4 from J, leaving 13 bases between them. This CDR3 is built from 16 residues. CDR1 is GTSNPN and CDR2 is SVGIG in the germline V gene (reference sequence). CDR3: CAWSVPRVSGANVLTF. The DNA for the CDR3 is TGTGCCTGGAGTGTGCCCAGGGTCTCAGGGGCCAACGTCCTGACTTTC.

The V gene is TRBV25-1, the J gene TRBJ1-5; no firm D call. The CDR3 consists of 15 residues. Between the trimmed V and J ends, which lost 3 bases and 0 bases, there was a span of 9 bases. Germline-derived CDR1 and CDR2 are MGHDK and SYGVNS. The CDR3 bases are TGTGCCAGCAGTGACCCGGAGAATAGCAATCAGCCCCAGCATTTT. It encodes CASSDPENSNQPQHF.

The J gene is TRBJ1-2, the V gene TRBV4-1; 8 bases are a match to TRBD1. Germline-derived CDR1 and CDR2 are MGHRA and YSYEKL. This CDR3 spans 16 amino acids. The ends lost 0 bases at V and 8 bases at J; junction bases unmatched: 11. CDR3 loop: CASSQDLRQGAWGYTF. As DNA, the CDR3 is TGCGCCAGCAGCCAAGATCTCCGGCAGGGGGCATGGGGCTACACCTTC.

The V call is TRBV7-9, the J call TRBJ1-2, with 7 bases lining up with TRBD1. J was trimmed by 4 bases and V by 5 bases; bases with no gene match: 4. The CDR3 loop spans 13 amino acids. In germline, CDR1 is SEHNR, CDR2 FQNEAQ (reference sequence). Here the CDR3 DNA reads TGTGCCAGCAGCCTACAGGGGATCTATGGCTACACCTTC. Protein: CASSLQGIYGYTF.

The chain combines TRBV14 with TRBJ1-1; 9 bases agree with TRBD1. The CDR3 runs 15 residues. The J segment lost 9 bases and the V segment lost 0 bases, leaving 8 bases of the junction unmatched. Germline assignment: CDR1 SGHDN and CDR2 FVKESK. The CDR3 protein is CASSQEQDRGKQAFF. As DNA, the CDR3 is TGTGCCAGCAGCCAAGAGCAGGACAGGGGAAAACAAGCTTTCTTT.

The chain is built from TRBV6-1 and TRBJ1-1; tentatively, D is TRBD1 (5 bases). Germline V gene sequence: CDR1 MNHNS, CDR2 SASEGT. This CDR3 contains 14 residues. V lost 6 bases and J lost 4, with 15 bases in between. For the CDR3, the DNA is TGTGCCAGCAGGTTATCAGGGATGGGCACTGAAGCTTTCTTT. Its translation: CASRLSGMGTEAFF.

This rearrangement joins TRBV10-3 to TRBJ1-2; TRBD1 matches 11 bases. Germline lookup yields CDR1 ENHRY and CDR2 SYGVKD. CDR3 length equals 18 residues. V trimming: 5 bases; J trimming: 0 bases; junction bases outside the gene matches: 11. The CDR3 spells CAISNPWTGGASNYGYTF. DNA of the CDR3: TGTGCCATCAGTAACCCTTGGACAGGGGGCGCTTCTAACTATGGCTACACCTTC.

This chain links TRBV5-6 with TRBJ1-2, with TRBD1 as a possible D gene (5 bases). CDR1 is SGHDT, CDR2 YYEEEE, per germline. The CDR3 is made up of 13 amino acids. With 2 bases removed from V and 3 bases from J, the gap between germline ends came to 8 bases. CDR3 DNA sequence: TGTGCCAGCAGCTTACAGGAGTACTATGGCTACACCTTC. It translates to CASSLQEYYGYTF. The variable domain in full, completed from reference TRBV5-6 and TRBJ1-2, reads DAGVTQSPTHLIKTRGQQVTLRCSPKSGHDTVSWYQQALGQGPQFIFQYYEEEERQRGNFPDRFSGHQFPNYSSELNVNALLLGDSALYLCASSLQEYYGYTFGSGTRLTVV.

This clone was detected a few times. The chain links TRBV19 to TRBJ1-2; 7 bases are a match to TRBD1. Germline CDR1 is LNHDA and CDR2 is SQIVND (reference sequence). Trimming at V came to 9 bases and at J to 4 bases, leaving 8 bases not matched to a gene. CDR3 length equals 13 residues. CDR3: CASADRVGYGYTF. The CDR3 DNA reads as TGTGCCAGCGCTGACAGGGTTGGCTATGGCTACACCTTC. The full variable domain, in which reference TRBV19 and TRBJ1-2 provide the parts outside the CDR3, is DGGITQSPKYLFRKEGQNVTLSCEQNLNHDAMYWYRQDPGQGLRLIYYSQIVNDFQKGDIAEGYSVSREKKESFPLTVTSAQKNPTAFYLCASADRVGYGYTFGSGTRLTVV.

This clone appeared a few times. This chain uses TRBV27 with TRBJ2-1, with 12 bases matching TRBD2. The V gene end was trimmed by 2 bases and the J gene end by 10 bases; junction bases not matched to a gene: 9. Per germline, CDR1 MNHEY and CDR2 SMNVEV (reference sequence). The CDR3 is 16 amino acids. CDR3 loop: CASSLDGTSGWKEQFF. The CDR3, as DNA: TGTGCCAGCAGTTTAGATGGGACTAGCGGGTGGAAGGAGCAGTTCTTC.

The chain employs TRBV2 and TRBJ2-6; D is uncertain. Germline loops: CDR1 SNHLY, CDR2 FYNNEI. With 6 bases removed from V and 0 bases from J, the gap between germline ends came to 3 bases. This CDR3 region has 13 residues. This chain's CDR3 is CASRASGANVLTF. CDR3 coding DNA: TGTGCCAGCAGGGCCTCTGGGGCCAACGTCCTGACTTTC. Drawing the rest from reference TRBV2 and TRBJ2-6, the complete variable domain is EPEVTQTPSHQVTQMGQEVILRCVPISNHLYFYWYRQILGQKVEFLVSFYNNEISEKSEIFDDQFSVERPDGSNFTLKIRSTKLEDSAMYFCASRASGANVLTFGAGSRLTVL.